Listed below are T cell receptor beta chains from one sample, sequenced in a study of response to subunit inactivated influenza vaccine. MiXCR was run by TCRdb on the RT-PCR reads, yielding one entry per CDR3 protein. The table includes 800,000 or so distinct CDR3 sequences, 21% detected once. The sequencing here drew on PBMCs from blood, taken around 5 days after vaccination. The receptors stem from a man between 50 and 59 years old who received an inactivated influenza vaccine. Each CDR3 is given with its conserved first and last residue. A D gene is named only where the DNA matches it firmly. The size entry is marked missing in some rows and otherwise reads once, few, many or a size class.

.	TRBV10-2	TRBJ2-1	TRBD1	CASSQTGASYNEQFF	TGCGCCAGCAGCCAAACAGGGGCGTCCTACAATGAGCAGTTCTTC
.	TRBV25-1	TRBJ2-5	.	CASSDTGQFQETQYF	TGTGCCAGCAGTGACACGGGACAATTCCAAGAGACCCAGTACTTC
.	TRBV7-9	TRBJ2-7	.	CASLSGRDVDEQYF	TGTGCCAGCCTCTCGGGCAGGGACGTCGATGAGCAGTACTTC
.	TRBV27	TRBJ2-3	.	CASSPLNRVTDTQYF	TGTGCCAGCAGCCCCTTGAATCGGGTCACAGATACGCAGTATTTT
.	TRBV4-3	TRBJ1-2	.	CASSQDHGGNYGYTF	TGCGCCAGCAGCCAAGATCATGGCGGCAACTATGGCTACACCTTC
.	TRBV10-3	TRBJ2-2	.	CAISDLDSANTGELFF	TGTGCCATCAGTGATTTGGACAGCGCGAACACCGGGGAGCTGTTTTTT
.	TRBV12-3/TRBV12-4	TRBJ1-2	TRBD1	CATRQGANYGYTF	TGTGCCACAAGACAGGGGGCCAACTATGGCTACACCTTC
.	TRBV20-1	TRBJ2-2	.	CSARDPVVFPGELFF	TGCAGTGCTAGAGACCCGGTTGTGTTCCCCGGGGAGCTGTTTTTT
.	TRBV10-3	TRBJ2-1	TRBD1	CAIREKGQGAGNEQFF	TGTGCCATCAGGGAAAAGGGACAGGGGGCAGGCAATGAGCAGTTCTTC
.	TRBV29-1	TRBJ2-3	TRBD2	CSVEREGRTDTQYF	TGCAGCGTTGAGCGGGAGGGCAGGACAGATACGCAGTATTTT
many	TRBV30	TRBJ2-4	.	CAWSYIAKNIQYF	TGTGCCTGGAGTTACATAGCCAAAAACATTCAGTACTTC
.	TRBV29-1	TRBJ2-7	.	CSVEVRGIYEQYF	TGCAGCGTTGAGGTTCGGGGGATTTACGAGCAGTACTTC
few	TRBV2	TRBJ2-3	TRBD2	CATFKTGGVTDTQYF	TGTGCCACATTTAAGACGGGGGGGGTCACAGATACGCAGTATTTT
.	TRBV20-1	TRBJ2-7	.	CSVEGSGTSYEQYF	TGCAGTGTTGAGGGCTCCGGGACGAGCTACGAGCAGTACTTC
.	TRBV12-3/TRBV12-4	TRBJ2-7	.	CASSFGWTYEQYF	TGTGCCAGCAGTTTTGGCTGGACCTACGAGCAGTACTTC
few	TRBV5-1	TRBJ2-5	.	CASRAGIQETQYF	TGCGCCAGCAGGGCCGGGATCCAAGAGACCCAGTACTTC
many	TRBV7-2	TRBJ2-5	TRBD1	CASSSGQGVWGQETQYF	TGTGCCAGCAGCTCGGGACAGGGAGTATGGGGCCAAGAGACCCAGTACTTC
many	TRBV7-2	TRBJ2-4	.	CASSLAWAEWENIQYF	TGTGCCAGCAGCTTAGCGTGGGCGGAATGGGAAAACATTCAGTACTTC
many	TRBV5-1	TRBJ1-4	.	CASSLGGIDEKLFF	TGCGCCAGCAGCTTGGGGGGGATCGATGAAAAACTGTTTTTT
.	TRBV11-2	TRBJ2-1	TRBD1	CASSQGTAGEQFF	TGTGCCAGCAGCCAAGGGACAGCCGGTGAGCAGTTCTTC
.	TRBV6-5	TRBJ2-3	TRBD2	CASSYSDGGVADTQYF	TGTGCCAGCAGTTACTCGGACGGGGGGGTTGCAGATACGCAGTATTTT
few	TRBV7-8	TRBJ2-7	.	CASSSPDGTYEQYF	TGTGCCAGCAGTTCACCGGACGGAACCTACGAGCAGTACTTC
.	TRBV7-2	TRBJ2-7	.	CASSPRRVPIYEQYF	TGTGCCAGCAGCCCCCGCAGGGTCCCCATTTACGAGCAGTACTTC
.	TRBV18	TRBJ1-2	TRBD1	CASSPAGQYYGYTF	TGTGCCAGCTCACCGGCGGGACAGTACTATGGCTACACCTTC
few	TRBV7-9	TRBJ2-3	TRBD2	CASSSSGGNADTQYF	TGTGCCAGCAGCTCCAGCGGGGGGAACGCAGATACGCAGTATTTT
.	TRBV24-1	TRBJ2-1	.	CATSPTSRTGEQFF	TGTGCCACCAGTCCGACCTCTAGGACGGGTGAGCAGTTCTTC
few	TRBV7-3	TRBJ2-3	TRBD2	CASSQGGLAGMDTQYF	TGTGCCAGCAGCCAGGGGGGGCTAGCGGGAATGGATACGCAGTATTTT
few	TRBV5-1	TRBJ2-5	.	CASSYLDSQETQYF	TGCGCCAGCAGCTACCTTGACAGCCAAGAGACCCAGTACTTC
.	TRBV11-2	TRBJ2-3	TRBD2	CASSQWPSGSTDTQYF	TGTGCCAGCAGCCAGTGGCCTAGCGGTAGCACAGATACGCAGTATTTT
few	TRBV5-1	TRBJ2-2	TRBD2	CASSLTSGANTGELFF	TGTGCCAGCAGCTTGACTAGCGGGGCGAACACCGGGGAGCTGTTTTTT
few	TRBV6-2/TRBV6-3	TRBJ2-7	.	CASSNGGYEQYF	TGTGCCAGCAGCAATGGGGGCTACGAGCAGTACTTC
.	TRBV6-5	TRBJ1-1	TRBD1	CASRPLGTGNTEAFF	TGTGCCAGCAGACCTCTGGGGACAGGAAACACTGAAGCTTTCTTT
many	TRBV5-1	TRBJ2-7	.	CASSLTGTPSYEQYF	TGCGCCAGCAGCTTAACCGGGACTCCCTCCTACGAGCAGTACTTC
.	TRBV7-6	TRBJ2-1	.	CASSLWAGTAPNEQFF	TGTGCCAGCAGCCTATGGGCCGGGACGGCCCCCAATGAGCAGTTCTTC
.	TRBV6-5	TRBJ2-5	TRBD1	CASSYFRDRGGETQYF	TGTGCCAGCAGTTACTTCCGGGACAGGGGTGGGGAGACCCAGTACTTC
few	TRBV5-1	TRBJ1-5	.	CASSLELNQPQHF	TGCGCCAGCAGCTTGGAGTTAAATCAGCCCCAGCATTTT
few	TRBV20-1	TRBJ2-1	.	CSARVAANNEQFF	TGCAGTGCTAGAGTGGCTGCCAACAATGAGCAGTTCTTC
many	TRBV7-2	TRBJ2-1	TRBD2	CASSLLDSGGRYEQFF	TGTGCCAGCAGCTTACTGGACAGCGGGGGGAGGTATGAGCAGTTCTTC
.	TRBV28	TRBJ2-1	TRBD2	CASGDSGSGYNEQFF	TGTGCCAGCGGGGATAGCGGGAGTGGTTACAATGAGCAGTTCTTC
few	TRBV27	TRBJ2-1	.	CASSLLRSGNEQFF	TGTGCCAGCAGTTTATTACGTAGTGGCAATGAGCAGTTCTTC
few	TRBV7-2	TRBJ1-6	.	CASSSRQRTRDSPLHF	TGTGCCAGCAGCTCCCGACAGAGGACGCGAGATTCACCCCTCCACTTT
few	TRBV28	TRBJ2-3	TRBD1	CASSRPGTASTDTQYF	TGTGCCAGCAGTCGACCGGGGACAGCTTCCACAGATACGCAGTATTTT
.	TRBV11-2	TRBJ2-3	.	CASSPSRDIEDTQYF	TGTGCCAGCAGCCCGTCCCGGGACATTGAAGATACGCAGTATTTT
.	TRBV18	TRBJ1-2	.	CASSPPSGEGGGYTF	TGTGCCAGCTCACCACCGAGCGGCGAAGGTGGGGGCTACACCTTC